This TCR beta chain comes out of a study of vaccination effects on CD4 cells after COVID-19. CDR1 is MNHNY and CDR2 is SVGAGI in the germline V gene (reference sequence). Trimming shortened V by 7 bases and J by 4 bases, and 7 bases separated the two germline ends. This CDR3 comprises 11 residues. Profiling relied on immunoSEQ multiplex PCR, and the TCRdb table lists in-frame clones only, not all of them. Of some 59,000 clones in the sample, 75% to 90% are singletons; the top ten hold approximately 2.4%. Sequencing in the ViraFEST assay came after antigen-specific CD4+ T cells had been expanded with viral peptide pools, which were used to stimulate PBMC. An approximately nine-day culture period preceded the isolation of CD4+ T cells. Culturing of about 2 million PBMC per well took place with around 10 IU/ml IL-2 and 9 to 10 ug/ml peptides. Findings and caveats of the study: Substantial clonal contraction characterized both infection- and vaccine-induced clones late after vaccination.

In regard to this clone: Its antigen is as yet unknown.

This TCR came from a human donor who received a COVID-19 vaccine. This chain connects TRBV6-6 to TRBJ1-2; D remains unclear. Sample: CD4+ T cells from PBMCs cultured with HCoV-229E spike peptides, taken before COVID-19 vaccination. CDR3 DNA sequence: TGTGCCAGCACCAACAGCTATGGCTACACCTTC. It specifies CASTNSYGYTF.